The present entry profiles one T cell receptor beta chain with its context. Cohort assignment relied on participant-reported clinical history. Recovered status applied to Cohort 3 donors who had two consecutive negative PCRs. It also applied to those with clearance or with symptom resolution. This specimen comes from a study of blood T cell repertoires in COVID-19. Turning to the study itself: T cells, B-cell-depleted T cells, or PBMCs provided the cDNA or gDNA that served as material.

Germline V gene lookup returns CDR1 MNHEY and CDR2 SVGAGI. The CDR3 has 15 amino acids. V shed 5 bases, J shed 3 bases, and the junction held 9 bases outside the gene matches. Some clones are missing from TCRdb's copy, which holds only in-frame ones; the method was immunoSEQ multiplex PCR. Among roughly 180,000 clones, approximately 90% were seen once, and the ten largest hold around 2%. The chain carries TRBV6-5 and TRBJ2-7; 8 bases map to TRBD1. The source material was PBMCs or T cells enriched from blood (not recorded which). This clonotype was sampled from a woman in her 30s who had recovered from COVID-19. The CDR3 loop is CASSPRTGIFYEQYF. The CDR3 coding sequence is TGTGCCAGCAGTCCTCGGACAGGGATTTTCTACGAGCAGTACTTC.